The T cell receptor beta chain under discussion was sequenced for a study of T cell changes during pregnancy in multiple sclerosis. The table came from immunoSEQ multiplex PCR; TCRdb's copy has only in-frame clones and leaves some out. The repertoire holds fewer than 55,000 clones, with more than 75% as singletons. Germline values: CDR1 SGHTA, CDR2 FQGNSA. This CDR3 comprises 15 residues. The V gene end was trimmed by 4 bases and the J gene end by 4 bases; junction bases not matched to a gene: 10. Specimen: CD8+ T cells from peripheral blood mononuclear cells, collected after pregnancy. V is TRBV7-2 and J is TRBJ2-7; TRBD2 matches 7 bases. This receptor was taken from a female donor in good health, enrolled as a control in a pregnancy study. The CDR3 loop reads CASSYPRERGYEQYF. The CDR3 DNA follows: TGTGCCAGCAGCTACCCTAGGGAGCGGGGATACGAGCAGTACTTC.